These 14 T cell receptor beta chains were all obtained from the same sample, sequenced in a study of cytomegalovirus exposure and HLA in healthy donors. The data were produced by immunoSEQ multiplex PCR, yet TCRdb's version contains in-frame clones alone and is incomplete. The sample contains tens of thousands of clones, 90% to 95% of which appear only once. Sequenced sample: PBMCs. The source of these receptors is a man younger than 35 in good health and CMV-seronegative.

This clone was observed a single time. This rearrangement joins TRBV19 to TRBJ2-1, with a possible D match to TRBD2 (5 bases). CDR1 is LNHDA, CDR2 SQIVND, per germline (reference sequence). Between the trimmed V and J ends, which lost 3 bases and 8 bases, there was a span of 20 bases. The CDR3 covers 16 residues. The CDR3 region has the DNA TGTGCCAGTAGTATTACCTCAGGAGGTCGGCGAGATGAGCAGTTCTTC. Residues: CASSITSGGRRDEQFF.

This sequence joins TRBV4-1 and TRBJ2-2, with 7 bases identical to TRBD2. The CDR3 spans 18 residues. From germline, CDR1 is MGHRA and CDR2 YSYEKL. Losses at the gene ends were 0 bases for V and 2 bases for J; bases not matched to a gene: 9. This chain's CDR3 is CASSQDRFGRSNTGELFF. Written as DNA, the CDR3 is TGCGCCAGCAGCCAAGATAGGTTCGGGAGGTCCAACACCGGGGAGCTGTTTTTT.

DNA for the CDR3: TGTGCCAGTAGTGCGGGAGGGCCTGGCGAGCAGTACTTC. Residues: CASSAGGPGEQYF. The chain employs TRBV19 and TRBJ2-7, with 9 positions matching TRBD2. This CDR3 comprises 13 residues. Germline V gene data show CDR1 as LNHDA and CDR2 as SQIVND (reference sequence). After removal of 5 bases from V and 6 bases from J, the junction contained 5 bases not matched to a gene.

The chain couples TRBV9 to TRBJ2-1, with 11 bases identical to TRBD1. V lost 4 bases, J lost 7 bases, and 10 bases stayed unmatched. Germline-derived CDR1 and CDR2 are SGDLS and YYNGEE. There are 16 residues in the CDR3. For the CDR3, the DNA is TGTGCCAGCAGCCCACACGGACAGGGGGCTGTTAATGAGCAGTTCTTC. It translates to CASSPHGQGAVNEQFF.

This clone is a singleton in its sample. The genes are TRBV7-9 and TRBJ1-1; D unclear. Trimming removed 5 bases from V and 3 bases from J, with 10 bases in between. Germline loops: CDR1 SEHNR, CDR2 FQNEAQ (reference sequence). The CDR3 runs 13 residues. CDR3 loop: CASSQRGYTEAFF. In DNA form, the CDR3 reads TGTGCCAGCAGCCAGCGGGGATACACTGAAGCTTTCTTT.

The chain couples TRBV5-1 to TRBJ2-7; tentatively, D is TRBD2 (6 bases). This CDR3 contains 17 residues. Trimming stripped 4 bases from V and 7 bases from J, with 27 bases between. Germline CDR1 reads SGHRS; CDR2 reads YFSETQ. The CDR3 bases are TGCGCCAGCAGCCCGGCGATACGGGACTGGTCGGCGGGGGAGCAGTACTTC. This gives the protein CASSPAIRDWSAGEQYF.

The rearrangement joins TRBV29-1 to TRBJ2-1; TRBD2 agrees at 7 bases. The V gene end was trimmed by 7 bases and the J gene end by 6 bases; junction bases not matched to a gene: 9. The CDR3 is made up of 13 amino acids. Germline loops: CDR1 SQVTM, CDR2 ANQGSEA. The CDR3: CSADRGGGNEQFF. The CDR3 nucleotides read TGCAGCGCCGACCGGGGCGGGGGCAATGAGCAGTTCTTC.

The CDR3 loop is CASSLLGGDEQYF. CDR3 nucleotides: TGTGCCAGCAGTTTATTAGGAGGGGACGAGCAGTACTTC. The genes are TRBV27 and TRBJ2-7; D may be TRBD2 (6 bases). CDR1 is MNHEY, CDR2 SMNVEV, per germline (reference sequence). The germline V and J ends were trimmed by 1 base and 5 bases, with 9 bases remaining between them. CDR3 length: 13 amino acids.

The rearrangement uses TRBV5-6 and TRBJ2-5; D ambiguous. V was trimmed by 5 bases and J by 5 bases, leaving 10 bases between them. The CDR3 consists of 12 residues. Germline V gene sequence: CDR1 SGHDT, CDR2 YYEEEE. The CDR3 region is CASSSGVETQYF. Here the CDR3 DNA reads TGTGCCAGCAGTTCGGGTGTGGAGACCCAGTACTTC.

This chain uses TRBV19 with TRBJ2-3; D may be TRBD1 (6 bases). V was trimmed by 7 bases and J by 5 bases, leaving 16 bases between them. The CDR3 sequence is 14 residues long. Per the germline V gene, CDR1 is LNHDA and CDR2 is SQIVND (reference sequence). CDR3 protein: CASIGTLARDTQYF. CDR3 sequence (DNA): TGTGCCAGTATCGGGACATTAGCACGAGATACGCAGTATTTT.

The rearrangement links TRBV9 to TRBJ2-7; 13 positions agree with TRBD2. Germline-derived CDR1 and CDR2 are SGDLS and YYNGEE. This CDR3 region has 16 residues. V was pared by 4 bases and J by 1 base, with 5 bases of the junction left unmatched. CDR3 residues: CASSPRLAGGSYEQYF. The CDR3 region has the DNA TGTGCCAGCAGCCCCCGACTAGCGGGGGGATCCTACGAGCAGTACTTC.

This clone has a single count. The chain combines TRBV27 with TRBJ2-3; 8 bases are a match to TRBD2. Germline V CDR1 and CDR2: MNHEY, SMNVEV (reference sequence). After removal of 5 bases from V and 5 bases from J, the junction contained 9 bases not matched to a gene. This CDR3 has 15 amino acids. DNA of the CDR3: TGTGCCAGCAGTGGATTCAGCGGGAGTAAAGATACGCAGTATTTT. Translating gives CASSGFSGSKDTQYF.

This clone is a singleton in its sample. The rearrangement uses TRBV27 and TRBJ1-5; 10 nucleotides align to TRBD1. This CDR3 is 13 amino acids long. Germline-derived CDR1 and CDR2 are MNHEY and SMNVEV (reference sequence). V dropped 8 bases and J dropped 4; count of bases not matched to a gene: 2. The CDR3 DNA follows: TGTGCCAGCCGGGACAGGGGTAATCAGCCCCAGCATTTT. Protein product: CASRDRGNQPQHF.

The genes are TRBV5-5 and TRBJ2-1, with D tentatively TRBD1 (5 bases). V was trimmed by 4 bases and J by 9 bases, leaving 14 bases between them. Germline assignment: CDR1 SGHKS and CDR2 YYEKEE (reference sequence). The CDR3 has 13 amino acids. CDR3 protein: CASSLGALGEQFF. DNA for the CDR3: TGTGCCAGCAGCCTTGGGGCGCTCGGTGAGCAGTTCTTC.